Presented here are 28 T cell receptor beta chains from one specimen sequenced in a study of Graves' ophthalmopathy and Graves' hyperthyroidism. RNA served as the template for amplifying TCR beta CDR3 regions. An opening RT-PCR round employed HTBI primers and preceded a second-round multiplex PCR. TCRdb reprocessed the multiplex PCR reads via MiXCR and lists one record per CDR3 protein. The repertoire has 350,000 or so distinct CDR3 sequences, under 20% of them found once; the top ten carry over 9%. The sample comprised peripheral blood. The receptors come from an adult man with Graves' ophthalmopathy.

At least ten counts were recorded for this clonotype. V and J are TRBV4-1 and TRBJ2-7, with 11 nucleotides matching TRBD2. From germline, CDR1 is MGHRA and CDR2 YSYEKL. There are 17 residues in the CDR3. V trimming: 1 base; J trimming: 1 base; junction bases outside the gene matches: 6. CDR3 sequence (DNA): TGCGCCAGCAGCCAAGGACTAGCGGGAACAATATCCTACGAGCAGTACTTC. Translated: CASSQGLAGTISYEQYF.

There are many counts of this clonotype. The rearrangement joins TRBV7-2 to TRBJ1-2; D ambiguous. The CDR3 spans 18 residues. From germline, CDR1 is SGHTA and CDR2 FQGNSA. V shed 0 bases and J shed 0 bases, with 17 bases lying between them. The CDR3 DNA follows: TGTGCCAGCAGCTTAGCCACAGCCCTCCTGGCTCCTAACTATGGCTACACCTTC. Protein: CASSLATALLAPNYGYTF.

This clonotype was observed at least ten times. The genes are TRBV20-1 and TRBJ2-7; 8 positions agree with TRBD2. Germline CDR1 is DFQATT and CDR2 is SNEGSKA (reference sequence). The CDR3 has 16 amino acids. V was pared by 1 base and J by 2 bases, with 10 bases of the junction left unmatched. The CDR3 loop reads CSARGLSGLATYEQYF. The CDR3 nucleotides are TGCAGTGCTAGAGGATTGTCTGGACTAGCAACCTACGAGCAGTACTTC.

Only one count was recorded for this clonotype. V gene TRBV10-2 combines with J gene TRBJ1-2; D might be TRBD1 (5 bases). V lost 7 bases, J lost 5 bases, and 8 bases lay in between. The CDR3 covers 11 residues. CDR1 and CDR2 from the germline V gene are WSHSY and SAAADI. The CDR3, as DNA: TGCGCCAGCACCCAGGGATATGGCTACACCTTC. Encoded protein: CASTQGYGYTF.

As to this clonotype: This may arise from a read error, as a much more abundant clone is one base away. This is likely a read error, given that the CDR3 carries no conserved phenylalanine or tryptophan at its end. The chain carries TRBV6-1 and TRBJ2-7, with a weak D call TRBD1 (5 bases). Germline lookup yields CDR1 MNHNS and CDR2 SASEGT. V lost 2 bases to trimming and J lost 5 bases, with 13 bases between them. The CDR3 covers 14 residues. The CDR3 sequence: CASSESYRLHEQYL. Here the CDR3 DNA reads TGTGCCAGCAGTGAATCCTACAGGTTACACGAGCAGTACCTC.

This clonotype has at least ten counts. The V and J genes are TRBV12-3 or TRBV12-4 and TRBJ2-5, with 10 bases that match TRBD1. V dropped 3 bases and J dropped 1; count of bases not matched to a gene: 5. This CDR3 has 16 amino acids. The CDR3 reads CASSFRRTGGQETQYF. CDR3 sequence (DNA): TGTGCCAGCAGTTTTAGAAGGACAGGGGGCCAAGAGACCCAGTACTTC.

The V call is TRBV27, the J call TRBJ2-7; a possible D gene is TRBD2 (6 bases). The end of the DNA is better explained by TRBJ2-5, so the J call may be wrong. The CDR3 is 14 residues long. Germline V gene data show CDR1 as MNHEY and CDR2 as SMNVEV (reference sequence). This chain's CDR3 is CASSSAGYQETQYF. CDR3 sequence (DNA): TGTGCCAGCAGTTCGGCGGGATACCAAGAGACCCAGTACTTC.

This clonotype was seen ten or more times. The chain couples TRBV5-5 to TRBJ2-7, with D uncertain. Germline values: CDR1 SGHKS, CDR2 YYEKEE (reference sequence). This CDR3 has 13 amino acids. V was cut by 4 bases and J by 4 bases, with 12 bases left in between. The CDR3 sequence is CASSHGSYYEQYF. In nucleotides, the CDR3 is TGTGCCAGCAGCCATGGGTCATATTACGAGCAGTACTTC.

This clonotype was counted ten times or more. This chain links TRBV19 with TRBJ1-1; D is perhaps TRBD1 (5 bases). The V gene's germline CDR1 is LNHDA and CDR2 SQIVND (reference sequence). CDR3 length equals 16 residues. V gave up 3 bases and J gave up 0 bases, with 14 bases separating them. The CDR3 protein is CASSIRSGSMNTEAFF. DNA of the CDR3: TGTGCCAGTAGTATTCGGTCAGGGAGCATGAACACTGAAGCTTTCTTT.

This clonotype was picked up many times. The chain joins TRBV11-2 to TRBJ1-2; D remains unclear. The CDR3 spans 14 residues. V was pared by 1 base and J by 4 bases, with 10 bases between. CDR1 and CDR2 (germline): SGHAT, FQNNGV. Here the CDR3 DNA reads TGTGCCAGCAGCTTAGGAGAACTCACCTATGGCTACACCTTC. This translates into CASSLGELTYGYTF.

This clonotype was detected ten times or more. This chain links TRBV30 with TRBJ1-1; 9 bases match TRBD1. The germline V gene encodes CDR1 GTSNPN and CDR2 SVGIG (reference sequence). The CDR3 loop spans 15 amino acids. After removal of 5 bases from V and 10 bases from J, the junction contained 17 bases not matched to a gene. The CDR3 nucleotides are TGTGCCTGGGAACCACCCCCGGGACAGGGTTCGGCAGCTTTCTTT. Protein product: CAWEPPPGQGSAAFF.

This clonotype has more than one count but fewer than ten. This chain connects TRBV11-2 to TRBJ2-5; TRBD1 matches at 9 bases. Germline CDR1 and CDR2: SGHAT and FQNNGV. Trimming took 4 bases from V and 0 from J; bases not matched to a gene: 6. This CDR3 has 16 amino acids. The CDR3 reads CASSYRQGGYQETQYF. The CDR3 coding sequence is TGTGCCAGCAGCTACCGACAGGGGGGGTACCAAGAGACCCAGTACTTC.

This clonotype was recorded at least ten times. The genes are TRBV19 and TRBJ1-3; D might be TRBD1 (5 bases). CDR3 size: 15 residues. Germline-derived CDR1 and CDR2 are LNHDA and SQIVND (reference sequence). The ends were cut back, 3 bases at V and 4 bases at J, with 13 bases in the middle. The CDR3 DNA reads as TGTGCCAGTAGTATTCGGAGACAGCGCGGAAACACCATATATTTT. It codes for CASSIRRQRGNTIYF. The complete variable domain, with remaining parts taken from reference TRBV19 and TRBJ1-3, reads DGGITQSPKYLFRKEGQNVTLSCEQNLNHDAMYWYRQDPGQGLRLIYYSQIVNDFQKGDIAEGYSVSREKKESFPLTVTSAQKNPTAFYLCASSIRRQRGNTIYFGEGSWLTVV.

This sequence joins TRBV6-5 and TRBJ2-5; 7 bases agree with TRBD2. CDR3 length: 18 residues. Per germline, CDR1 MNHEY and CDR2 SVGAGI. V lost 2 bases, J lost 1 base, and 13 bases stayed unmatched. The CDR3 here is CASSYGLPGTNIQETQYF. As DNA, the CDR3 is TGTGCCAGCAGTTACGGACTCCCCGGGACTAACATCCAAGAGACCCAGTACTTC.

This clonotype occurred many times. J is TRBJ1-3 and V is TRBV5-5; D ambiguous. This CDR3 comprises 15 residues. The germline CDR1 and CDR2 sequences are SGHKS and YYEKEE (reference sequence). The V gene lost 1 base and the J gene lost 0 bases, with 8 bases spanning the gap. As DNA, the CDR3 is TGTGCCAGCAGCTTGATCGGCGACTCTGGAAACACCATATATTTT. Translating gives CASSLIGDSGNTIYF.

The sample holds many counts of this clonotype. The genes are TRBV20-1 and TRBJ1-1; D might be TRBD1 (5 bases). The V gene lost 6 bases and the J gene lost 7 bases, with 15 bases spanning the gap. The CDR3 loop spans 12 amino acids. Germline V lookup: CDR1 DFQATT, CDR2 SNEGSKA (reference sequence). As DNA, the CDR3 is TGCAGTGCCGGGGGGGGTGCCCATGAAGCTTTCTTT. Translated, it gives CSAGGGAHEAFF.

This clonotype was counted many times. CDR3 region: CASSVTGGVGQPQHF. CDR3 nucleotides: TGTGCCAGCAGTGTGACAGGGGGCGTAGGTCAGCCCCAGCATTTT. The J gene is TRBJ1-5, the V gene TRBV28, with TRBD1 identical over 10 bases. The junction had 7 bases not matched to a gene; V was cut back by 5 bases and J by 6 bases. The CDR3 runs 15 residues. The germline gives CDR1 MDHEN, CDR2 SYDVKM.

This clonotype has ten or more counts. The chain recombines TRBV30 with TRBJ1-5, with 7 bases matching TRBD1. Germline CDR1 is GTSNPN and CDR2 is SVGIG (reference sequence). This CDR3 contains 15 residues. Losses at the gene ends were 3 bases for V and 2 bases for J; bases not matched to a gene: 7. The CDR3 region has the DNA TGTGCCTGGAGCAGGGGGGTGCTCGGCAATCAGCCCCAGCATTTT. Translation gives CAWSRGVLGNQPQHF. Complete variable domain (other parts from reference TRBV30 and TRBJ1-5): SQTIHQWPATLVQPVGSPLSLECTVEGTSNPNLYWYRQAAGRGLQLLFYSVGIGQISSEVPQNLSASRPQDRQFILSSKKLLLSDSGFYLCAWSRGVLGNQPQHFGDGTRLSIL.

This clonotype has just a few counts. V usage is TRBV12-3 or TRBV12-4 and J usage is TRBJ1-6; the D gene is possibly TRBD1 (6 bases). V was clipped by 3 bases and J by 4 bases, with 10 bases between them. This CDR3 is built from 15 residues. The CDR3 DNA reads TGTGCCAGCAGTTTGAGGGGACAATATAATTCACCCCTCCACTTT. It yields the protein CASSLRGQYNSPLHF.

This clonotype was recorded many times. The CDR3 region has the DNA TGTGCCAGCAGTTGGTACGGGGGTGGAGGCTACGAGCAGTACTTC. Its translation is CASSWYGGGGYEQYF. The chain joins TRBV6-5 to TRBJ2-7, with a possible D match to TRBD2 (6 bases). There are 15 residues in the CDR3. Germline CDR1 MNHEY, CDR2 SVGAGI. The V end lost 4 bases, the J end lost 3 bases, and 16 bases lay between the germline ends.

This clonotype occurred many times. The rearrangement joins TRBV12-3 or TRBV12-4 to TRBJ1-2; 8 bases are shared with TRBD1. V was clipped by 1 base and J by 4 bases; unmatched bases: 5. The CDR3 is 15 residues long. The CDR3 DNA is TGTGCCAGCAGTTTAGGTTGGGACAGGTTCTATGGCTACACCTTC. As protein: CASSLGWDRFYGYTF.

This clonotype was seen many times. The chain joins TRBV2 to TRBJ2-7, with D perhaps matching TRBD1 (5 bases). Deletions cut 6 bases from V and 4 bases from J, with 16 bases between. Germline CDR1 is SNHLY and CDR2 is FYNNEI. The CDR3 length is 14 residues. The CDR3: CASRLRVTVYEQYF. The CDR3 DNA is TGTGCCAGCAGACTCAGGGTCACGGTGTACGAGCAGTACTTC.

This clonotype has a handful of counts. Mismatch with germline at one junction end may stem from a read error. The DNA for the CDR3 is TGTGCCCATTCTACTAGGGGCCGGGAGACTCAGTACTTC. Translated, it gives CAHSTRGRETQYF. The chain has TRBV30 and TRBJ2-5; TRBD2 is a possible D gene (6 bases). The CDR3 extends over 13 amino acids. The germline gives CDR1 GTSNPN, CDR2 SVGIG (reference sequence).

This clonotype was detected a few times. The chain couples TRBV30 to TRBJ1-2; no clear D. Between the trimmed V and J ends, which lost 2 bases and 0 bases, there was a span of 7 bases. CDR1 and CDR2 from the germline V gene are GTSNPN and SVGIG (reference sequence). The CDR3 consists of 13 residues. The CDR3 bases are TGTGCCTGGAGTCCAGACACTAACTATGGCTACACCTTC. It yields the protein CAWSPDTNYGYTF.

Turning to this clonotype: A junction boundary mismatches the germline segment, possibly from a read error. J is TRBJ1-6 and V is TRBV27; D possibly corresponds to TRBD1 (6 bases). Germline lookup yields CDR1 MNHEY and CDR2 SMNVEV (reference sequence). The CDR3 contains 15 residues. The CDR3 protein is CASSLSAGTNSPLRF. Here the CDR3 DNA reads TGTGCCAGCAGTTTATCGGCGGGGACAAATTCACCCCTCCGCTTT.

The CDR3 coding sequence is TGTGCCAGCAGTGAAGGGAGCGGAGGCGGGGAGACCCAGTACTTC. Amino acids: CASSEGSGGGETQYF. The chain is built from TRBV9 and TRBJ2-5; a weak D match, TRBD2 (5 bases). The ends were cut back, 5 bases at V and 5 bases at J, with 19 bases in the middle. CDR1 is SGDLS and CDR2 is YYNGEE in the germline V gene. This CDR3 comprises 15 residues.

The gene calls are TRBV27 and TRBJ1-5, with 7 bases identical to TRBD1. Per germline, CDR1 MNHEY and CDR2 SMNVEV (reference sequence). The CDR3 has 16 residues. V shed 8 bases and J 1 base; nucleotides not matched to a gene: 11. CDR3 nucleotides: TGTGCCAGCGGGCCGAGGGGGCAGGTGAGCAATCAGCCCCAGCATTTT. Protein product: CASGPRGQVSNQPQHF.

This clonotype occurred many times. The J gene is TRBJ1-5, the V gene TRBV15; D not resolved. This CDR3 contains 13 residues. The V and J ends lost 1 base and 3 bases respectively, with 4 bases between them. Germline V gene lookup returns CDR1 LNHNV and CDR2 YYDKDF (reference sequence). The CDR3 region has the DNA TGTGCCACCAGCAGAGGAACCAATCAGCCCCAGCATTTT. Protein sequence: CATSRGTNQPQHF.